This T cell receptor (beta chain) was recorded in a study of shared clonotypes between healthy human individuals. Libraries were prepared by immunoSEQ multiplex PCR; TCRdb keeps only in-frame clonotypes and omits some of them. The sample shows about 960,000 clones, approximately 80% of them seen only once. Trimming removed 3 bases from V and 0 bases from J, with 6 bases in between. This CDR3 spans 14 amino acids. From germline, CDR1 is KGHSH and CDR2 LQKENI. This chain links TRBV18 with TRBJ2-1; perhaps TRBD2 as D (5 bases). Sequencing input: memory CD4+ T cells sorted from blood. Subset defined: CD45RA-negative fraction. The receptor comes from a man between 18 and 29 years old in good health. CDR3 region: CASSPSVSYNEQFF. CDR3 DNA sequence: TGTGCCAGCTCACCTAGCGTCTCCTACAATGAGCAGTTCTTC. Based on the CDR3 plus reference TRBV18 and TRBJ2-1, the full variable domain is NAGVMQNPRHLVRRRGQEARLRCSPMKGHSHVYWYRQLPEEGLKFMVYLQKENIIDESGMPKERFSAEFPKEGPSILRIQQVVRGDSAAYFCASSPSVSYNEQFFGPGTRLTVL.